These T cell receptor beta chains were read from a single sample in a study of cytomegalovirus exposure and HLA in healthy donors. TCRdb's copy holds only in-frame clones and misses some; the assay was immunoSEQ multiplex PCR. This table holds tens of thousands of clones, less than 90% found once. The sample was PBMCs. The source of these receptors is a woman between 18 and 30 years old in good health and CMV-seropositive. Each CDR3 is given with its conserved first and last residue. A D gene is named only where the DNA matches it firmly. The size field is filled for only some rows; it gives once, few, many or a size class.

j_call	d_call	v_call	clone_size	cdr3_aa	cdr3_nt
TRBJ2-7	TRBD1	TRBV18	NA	CASSPKDRAVYEQYF	TGTGCCAGCTCACCGAAGGACAGGGCCGTATACGAGCAGTACTTC
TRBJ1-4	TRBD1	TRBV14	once	CASSQDGYRGRGNEKLFF	TGTGCCAGCAGCCAAGATGGTTACAGGGGGCGCGGTAATGAAAAACTGTTTTTT
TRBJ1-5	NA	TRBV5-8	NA	CASSARGDWSSNQPQHF	TGTGCCAGCAGCGCGCGTGGGGACTGGAGTAGCAATCAGCCCCAGCATTTT
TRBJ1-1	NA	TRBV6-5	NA	CASSYRTVNTEAFF	TGTGCCAGCAGTTACCGGACAGTTAACACTGAAGCTTTCTTT
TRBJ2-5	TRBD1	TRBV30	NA	CAGRDREETQYF	TGTGCCGGCCGGGACAGGGAAGAGACCCAGTACTTC
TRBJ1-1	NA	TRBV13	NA	CASSYYREAFF	TGTGCCAGCAGCTATTACAGGGAAGCTTTCTTT
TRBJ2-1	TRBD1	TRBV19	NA	CASSQGQGSYNEQFF	TGTGCCAGTAGTCAAGGACAGGGGTCCTACAATGAGCAGTTCTTC
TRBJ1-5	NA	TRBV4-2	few	CASSQPLQGSNQPQHF	TGTGCCAGCAGCCAGCCCTTACAGGGATCCAATCAGCCCCAGCATTTT
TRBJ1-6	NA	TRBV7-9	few	CASSLGTANSPLHF	TGTGCCAGCAGCTTAGGGACAGCGAATTCACCCCTCCACTTT
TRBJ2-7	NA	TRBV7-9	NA	CASSSDREAIYEQYF	TGTGCCAGCAGCTCCGACAGGGAGGCCATCTACGAGCAGTACTTC
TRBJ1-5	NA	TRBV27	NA	CASLQRASMANQPQHF	TGTGCCAGTCTACAGCGGGCGTCCATGGCCAATCAGCCCCAGCATTTT
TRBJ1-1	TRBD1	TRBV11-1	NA	CASSPRDRRTEAFF	TGTGCCAGCAGCCCCCGGGACAGGAGGACTGAAGCTTTCTTT
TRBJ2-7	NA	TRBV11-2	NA	CASSLRGLSYEQYF	TGTGCCAGCAGCTTAAGGGGTTTAAGCTACGAGCAGTACTTC
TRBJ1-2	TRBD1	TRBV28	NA	CASSPTGGRGYTF	TGTGCCAGCAGTCCCACAGGGGGCAGGGGCTACACCTTC
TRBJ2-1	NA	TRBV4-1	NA	CASSQDSEYNEQFF	TGCGCCAGCAGCCAAGATTCTGAGTACAATGAGCAGTTCTTC
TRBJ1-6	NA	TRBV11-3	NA	CASSLGRGSYNSPLHF	TGTGCCAGCAGCTTAGGACGGGGCTCCTATAATTCACCCCTCCACTTT
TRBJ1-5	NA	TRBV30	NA	CAWSPGLGGQPQHF	TGTGCCTGGAGTCCCGGCCTGGGGGGGCAGCCCCAGCATTTT
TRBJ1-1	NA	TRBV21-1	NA	CASSKGNVQGAEAFF	TGTGCCAGCAGCAAAGGGAACGTACAGGGGGCTGAAGCTTTCTTT
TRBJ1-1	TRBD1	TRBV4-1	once	CASSQVGQGAEAFF	TGCGCCAGCAGCCAAGTAGGACAGGGGGCGGAAGCTTTCTTT
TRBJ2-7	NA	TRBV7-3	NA	CASSEGRGYEQYF	TGTGCCAGCAGCGAGGGCCGCGGGTACGAGCAGTACTTC
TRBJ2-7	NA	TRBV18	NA	CASSPLKGQGIQYF	TGTGCCAGCTCACCACTTAAGGGGCAGGGGATACAGTACTTC
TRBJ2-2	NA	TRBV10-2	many	CASSKGHRNTGELFF	TGCGCCAGCAGCAAGGGACATAGGAACACCGGGGAGCTGTTTTTT
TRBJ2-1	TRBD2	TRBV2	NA	CASSELAGAYNEQFF	TGTGCCAGCAGTGAACTGGCGGGGGCCTACAATGAGCAGTTCTTC
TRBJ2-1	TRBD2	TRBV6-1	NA	CASSAPLLAGGSNEQFF	TGTGCCAGCAGTGCCCCCCTTTTGGCGGGGGGAAGCAATGAGCAGTTCTTC
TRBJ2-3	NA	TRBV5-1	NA	CATTRWTRTDTQYF	TGCGCCACCACCCGATGGACACGCACAGATACGCAGTATTTT
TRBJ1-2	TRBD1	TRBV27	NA	CASSSYGTENGYTF	TGTGCCAGCAGTTCGTACGGGACAGAAAATGGCTACACCTTC
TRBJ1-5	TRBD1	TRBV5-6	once	CASSLIRGRRQPQHF	TGTGCCAGCAGCTTGATCAGGGGGCGCCGACAGCCCCAGCATTTT
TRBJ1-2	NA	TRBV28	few	CASRTVGSHGYTF	TGTGCCAGCAGGACCGTCGGGTCCCATGGCTACACCTTC
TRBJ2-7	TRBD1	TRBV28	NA	CASRRDRGPYEQYF	TGTGCCAGCAGGCGGGACAGGGGGCCCTACGAGCAGTACTTC
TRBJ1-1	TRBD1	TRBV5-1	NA	CASSLGAGGSTEAFF	TGCGCCAGCAGCTTGGGCGCAGGGGGGAGCACTGAAGCTTTCTTT
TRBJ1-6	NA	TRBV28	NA	CASSLPYNSPLHF	TGTGCCAGCAGTCTACCGTATAATTCACCCCTCCACTTT
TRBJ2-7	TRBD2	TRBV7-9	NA	CASSFKGREHEQYF	TGTGCCAGCAGCTTTAAGGGGAGGGAACACGAGCAGTACTTC
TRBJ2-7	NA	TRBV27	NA	CASSLSRSLSYEQYF	TGTGCCAGCAGTTTATCTCGGTCACTTTCCTACGAGCAGTACTTC
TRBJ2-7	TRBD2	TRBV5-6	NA	CASSSPGTSGALYEQYF	TGTGCCAGCAGCAGCCCCGGGACTAGCGGGGCCCTCTACGAGCAGTACTTC
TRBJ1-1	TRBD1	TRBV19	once	CASSPQDRARGAFF	TGTGCCAGTAGTCCCCAGGACAGGGCCCGTGGAGCTTTCTTT
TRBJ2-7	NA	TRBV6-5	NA	CASSSSETSAYEQYF	NA
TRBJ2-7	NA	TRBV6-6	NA	CASKGVDSSYEQYF	TGTGCCAGCAAGGGGGTGGACAGCTCCTACGAGCAGTACTTC
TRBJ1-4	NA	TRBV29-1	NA	CSVTLGGGSGEKLFF	TGCAGCGTTACCCTCGGGGGGGGCTCGGGTGAAAAACTGTTTTTT
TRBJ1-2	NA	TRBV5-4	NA	CASSLGGAYGYTF	TGTGCCAGCAGCTTAGGGGGAGCCTATGGCTACACCTTC
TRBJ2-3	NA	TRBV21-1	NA	CASSKGTGGTDTQYF	TGTGCCAGCAGCAAAGGGACAGGGGGCACAGATACGCAGTATTTT
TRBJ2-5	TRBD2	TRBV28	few	CASSFRLAGGQDTEETQYF	TGTGCCAGCAGTTTTAGGCTAGCGGGGGGGCAGGATACGGAGGAGACCCAGTACTTC
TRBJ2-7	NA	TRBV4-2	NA	CASSQEDGGSYEQYF	TGTGCCAGCAGCCAAGAAGACGGGGGCTCCTACGAGCAGTACTTC
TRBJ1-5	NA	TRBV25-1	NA	CASSNGQRCLSQPQHF	TGTGCCAGCAGTAACGGACAGCGATGTTTGTCTCAGCCCCAGCATTTT
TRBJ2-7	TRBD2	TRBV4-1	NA	CASSQETRTSAYEQYF	TGCGCCAGCAGCCAAGAGACGAGGACTAGCGCCTACGAGCAGTACTTC
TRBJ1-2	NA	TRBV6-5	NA	CASSYQSGDGYTF	TGTGCCAGCAGTTACCAATCCGGGGATGGCTACACCTTC
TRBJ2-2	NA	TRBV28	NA	CASSLTKGETGELFF	TGTGCCAGCAGTTTAACGAAGGGAGAAACCGGGGAGCTGTTTTTT
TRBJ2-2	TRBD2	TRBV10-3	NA	CAISEVSSGGANTGELFF	TGTGCCATCAGTGAGGTTTCTAGCGGGGGGGCGAACACCGGGGAGCTGTTTTTT
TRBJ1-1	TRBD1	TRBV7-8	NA	CASSLVDRANTEAFF	TGTGCCAGCAGCTTAGTGGACAGGGCGAACACTGAAGCTTTCTTT
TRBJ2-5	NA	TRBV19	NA	CASSLSGETQYF	TGTGCCAGTAGTCTGTCCGGAGAGACCCAGTACTTC
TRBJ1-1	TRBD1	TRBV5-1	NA	CASSLAWSGQGNTEAFF	TGCGCCAGCAGCTTGGCTTGGTCAGGACAGGGGAACACTGAAGCTTTCTTT
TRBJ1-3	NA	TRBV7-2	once	CASSLVEAYSGNTIYF	TGTGCCAGCAGCTTAGTGGAGGCTTACTCTGGAAACACCATATATTTT
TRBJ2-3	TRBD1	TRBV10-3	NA	CAIRTGGGEDTQYF	TGTGCCATCAGGACAGGGGGCGGGGAAGATACGCAGTATTTT
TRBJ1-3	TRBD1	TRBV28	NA	CASRPGQGGEFGNTIYF	TGTGCCAGCCGACCGGGACAGGGGGGCGAATTTGGAAACACCATATATTTT
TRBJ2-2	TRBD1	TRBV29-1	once	CSVGAGGGTGELFF	TGCAGCGTTGGGGCAGGGGGCGGAACCGGGGAGCTGTTTTTT
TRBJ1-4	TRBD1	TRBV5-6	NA	CASSSMLDRDRYEKLFF	TGTGCCAGCAGCTCGATGTTGGACAGGGACCGGTATGAAAAACTGTTTTTT
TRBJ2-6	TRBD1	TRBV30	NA	CAVGQGHSGANVLTF	TGTGCCGTAGGACAGGGACACTCTGGGGCCAACGTCCTGACTTTC
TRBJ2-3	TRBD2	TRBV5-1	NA	CASSLGSSGGAMSDTQYF	TGCGCCAGCAGCTTGGGTTCTAGCGGGGGGGCCATGTCGGATACGCAGTATTTT
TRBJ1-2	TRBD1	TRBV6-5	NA	CASSRGTAVNYGYTF	TGTGCCAGCAGTCGAGGGACAGCCGTTAACTATGGCTACACCTTC